This record looks at one TCR beta chain sequence and its context. Its antigen is currently unknown. This record comes from a study of shared clonotypes between healthy human individuals. Whole-study results and caveats: A reduction in generation probabilities was seen for non-shared clonotypes relative to those shared by all four donors. Rarefaction demonstrated incomplete sorted-subset sequencing despite large depth. Among donors, clonotype sharing was expected to be affected by sequencing depth.

The assay was immunoSEQ multiplex PCR, and TCRdb's table has in-frame clones only and misses some. The table lists 1.6 million or so clones, 98% of them singletons. The donors were adults (healthy and HIV-negative) with no recent acute infections or vaccinations. The specimen was naive CD4+ T cells sorted from blood. Subset of the sample: CD45RA+ positively selected. The source of this sequence is a man aged 30 to 45 in good health.

CDR3 bases: TGTGCCAGCGGAGCCAGGGGGCTTGAAGCTTTCTTT. Protein sequence: CASGARGLEAFF. The chain recombines TRBV28 with TRBJ1-1; the match to TRBD1 covers 8 bases. V lost 8 bases and J lost 7; bases outside the gene matches: 6. CDR3 length equals 12 residues. Looked up from germline, CDR1 is MDHEN and CDR2 is SYDVKM.